Shown below are 30 T cell receptor beta chains from a single sample sequenced in a study of T cells in tuberculosis. As for time point: new active TB diagnosis, blood taken before or within 7 days of starting treatment. Profiling relied on immunoSEQ multiplex PCR, and the TCRdb table lists in-frame clones only, not all of them. The sample yields roughly 34,000 clones, approximately 90% seen once. The specimen comprised PBMCs, sampled at tuberculosis diagnosis. These receptors were obtained from an adult with tuberculosis.

The rearrangement links TRBV18 to TRBJ2-3; TRBD2 matches 14 bases. The CDR3 contains 17 residues. V trimming: 2 bases; J trimming: 1 base; junction bases outside the gene matches: 2. Germline V gene sequence: CDR1 KGHSH, CDR2 LQKENI. CDR3 sequence: CASSPKTSGGGTDTQYF. CDR3 DNA: TGTGCCAGCTCACCAAAGACTAGCGGGGGGGGCACAGATACGCAGTATTTT.

V and J are TRBV29-1 and TRBJ2-1; tentative D call: TRBD1 (6 bases). V was cut by 2 bases and J by 5 bases, with 10 bases left in between. The CDR3 length is 13 residues. Germline-derived CDR1 and CDR2 are SQVTM and ANQGSEA. The CDR3 nucleotides are TGCAGCGTTGAATACAGGGCTAACAATGAGCAGTTCTTC. Residues: CSVEYRANNEQFF.

J is TRBJ1-6 and V is TRBV6-5; D gene unclear. There are 14 residues in the CDR3. Trimming removed 10 bases at V and 7 bases at J, with 17 bases between. From germline, CDR1 is MNHEY and CDR2 SVGAGI. The CDR3 coding sequence is TGTGCCACCAACAGCGGAGCCTTAAATTCACCCCTCCACTTT. Its translation is CATNSGALNSPLHF.

The chain's CDR3 is CASSGGTSGGGIQYF. CDR3 nucleotide sequence: TGTGCCAGCAGTGGAGGGACTAGCGGGGGGGGCATTCAGTACTTC. The chain recombines TRBV6-1 with TRBJ2-4; 16 nucleotides align to TRBD2. Trimming at V came to 4 bases and at J to 9 bases, leaving 3 bases not matched to a gene. CDR1 is MNHNS, CDR2 SASEGT, per germline. The length of the CDR3 is 15 residues.

V is TRBV19 and J is TRBJ1-5; perhaps TRBD1 as D (6 bases). The germline gives CDR1 LNHDA, CDR2 SQIVND (reference sequence). The CDR3 covers 15 residues. V lost 5 bases to trimming and J lost 7 bases, with 18 bases between them. CDR3 coding DNA: TGTGCCAGTAGTTCCCTACAGGGAGGGGGACAGCCCCAGCATTTT. This translates into CASSSLQGGGQPQHF.

This clone was counted only a few times. The V call is TRBV2, the J call TRBJ1-1, with D unresolved. Trimming removed 6 bases from V and 1 base from J, with 9 bases in between. Germline V gene data show CDR1 as SNHLY and CDR2 as FYNNEI. The CDR3 totals 13 residues. The CDR3 spells CASRWERNTEAFF. As DNA, the CDR3 is TGTGCCAGCAGGTGGGAGCGGAACACTGAAGCTTTCTTT.

The gene calls are TRBV19 and TRBJ2-3; D uncertain. Between the trimmed V and J ends, which lost 2 bases and 3 bases, there was a span of 9 bases. CDR1 LNHDA and CDR2 SQIVND come from the germline V gene (reference sequence). The CDR3 is made up of 14 amino acids. The CDR3 is CASSIQARTDTQYF. CDR3 sequence (DNA): TGTGCCAGTAGTATACAGGCGAGAACAGATACGCAGTATTTT.

The gene calls are TRBV5-1 and TRBJ2-6; the match to TRBD2 covers 11 bases. V dropped 2 bases and J dropped 2; count of bases not matched to a gene: 3. The CDR3 totals 17 residues. The germline CDR1 and CDR2 sequences are SGHRS and YFSETQ. In DNA, the CDR3 is TGCGCCAGCAGCTTATTAGCGGGAGGGGCTGGGGCCAACGTCCTGACTTTC. Protein: CASSLLAGGAGANVLTF.

The chain couples TRBV4-2 to TRBJ2-1, with unresolved D. Germline V gene lookup returns CDR1 LGHNA and CDR2 YNFKEQ. This CDR3 has 16 amino acids. Between the trimmed V and J ends, which lost 1 base and 5 bases, there was a span of 15 bases. This CDR3 reads CASSQGQVASDNEQFF. CDR3 DNA sequence: TGTGCCAGCAGCCAAGGCCAAGTCGCCAGTGACAATGAGCAGTTCTTC.

The chain combines TRBV2 with TRBJ2-7, with D hard to call. From germline, CDR1 is SNHLY and CDR2 FYNNEI. Deletions cut 6 bases from V and 2 bases from J, with 8 bases between. The CDR3 consists of 12 residues. CDR3 residues: CASSTVTYEQYF. In DNA form, the CDR3 reads TGTGCCAGCAGCACTGTGACCTACGAGCAGTACTTC.

The chain employs TRBV15 and TRBJ1-1; no firm D call. V dropped 1 base and J dropped 1 base, with 4 bases sitting between them. CDR1 is LNHNV and CDR2 is YYDKDF in the germline V gene (reference sequence). The CDR3 consists of 13 residues. The CDR3 DNA follows: TGTGCCACCAGCAGAGCACAGAACACTGAAGCTTTCTTT. Its protein is CATSRAQNTEAFF.

A few counts support this clone. J is TRBJ2-7 and V is TRBV4-1; D is possibly TRBD1 (6 bases). Trimming removed 4 bases at V and 3 bases at J, with 10 bases between. Germline loops: CDR1 MGHRA, CDR2 YSYEKL. The CDR3 is 13 residues long. CDR3 bases: TGCGCCAGCAGCCCGGGACATAACTACGAGCAGTACTTC. Translation gives CASSPGHNYEQYF.

This chain joins TRBV10-1 and TRBJ1-1; D remains ambiguous. The CDR3 extends over 13 amino acids. V was cut by 4 bases and J by 7 bases, with 13 bases left in between. In germline, CDR1 is WNHNN, CDR2 SYGVQD (reference sequence). The CDR3 DNA reads as TGCGCCAGCAGTGGACAAGCCGGCCTTGAAGCTTTCTTT. Encoded protein: CASSGQAGLEAFF.

This sequence joins TRBV5-6 and TRBJ2-3; maybe TRBD1 (5 bases). This CDR3 comprises 16 residues. Trimming took off 0 bases at V and 0 bases at J, with 11 bases between the two ends. Per germline, CDR1 SGHDT and CDR2 YYEEEE. The CDR3 spells CASSLARQRSTDTQYF. The CDR3 coding sequence is TGTGCCAGCAGCTTGGCCAGACAGCGAAGCACAGATACGCAGTATTTT.

The rearrangement uses TRBV28 and TRBJ2-7; 13 bases are shared with TRBD2. Losses at the gene ends were 3 bases for V and 0 bases for J; bases not matched to a gene: 8. Germline CDR1 is MDHEN and CDR2 is SYDVKM. This CDR3 has 18 amino acids. The CDR3 region has the DNA TGTGCCAGCAGTTTTGTAGTCCGGACTAGCGGGAGCTCCTACGAGCAGTACTTC. This codes for CASSFVVRTSGSSYEQYF.

This clone was picked up a small number of times. The chain links TRBV29-1 to TRBJ2-1, with 10 bases that match TRBD2. The junction had 2 bases not matched to a gene; V was cut back by 7 bases and J by 5 bases. The germline gives CDR1 SQVTM, CDR2 ANQGSEA. The CDR3 contains 12 residues. The CDR3 bases are TGCAGCGCCGGGACTAGCGACAATGAGCAGTTCTTC. Its translation is CSAGTSDNEQFF.

The genes are TRBV6-5 and TRBJ2-2; the D gene is possibly TRBD2 (6 bases). Germline V CDR1 and CDR2: MNHEY, SVGAGI. Trimming removed 6 bases at V and 6 bases at J, with 11 bases between. The CDR3 is 13 amino acids. The CDR3 spells CASSLGEAGELFF. DNA for the CDR3: TGTGCCAGCAGCCTAGGGGAGGCCGGGGAGCTGTTTTTT.

This clone was detected only once. The rearrangement joins TRBV30 to TRBJ1-2, with TRBD1 as a possible D gene (5 bases). V lost 2 bases and J lost 7, with 14 bases in between. This CDR3 region has 13 residues. The germline V gene encodes CDR1 GTSNPN and CDR2 SVGIG (reference sequence). DNA of the CDR3: TGTGCCTGGAGTCCCGACAGAATCGGTGGCTACACCTTC. Protein product: CAWSPDRIGGYTF. The full variable domain, its missing parts supplied by reference TRBV30 and TRBJ1-2, is SQTIHQWPATLVQPVGSPLSLECTVEGTSNPNLYWYRQAAGRGLQLLFYSVGIGQISSEVPQNLSASRPQDRQFILSSKKLLLSDSGFYLCAWSPDRIGGYTFGSGTRLTVV.

CDR3 residues: CASSNSGGAGHGYTF. CDR3 DNA sequence: TGTGCCAGCAGTAACTCAGGGGGAGCGGGCCATGGCTACACCTTC. This chain joins TRBV28 and TRBJ1-2; 7 nucleotides match TRBD1. The CDR3 covers 15 residues. V dropped 5 bases and J dropped 6; count of bases not matched to a gene: 12. From germline, CDR1 is MDHEN and CDR2 SYDVKM.

The chain is built from TRBV7-9 and TRBJ1-1; TRBD1 matches at 8 bases. The CDR3 is 15 amino acids. The V gene's germline CDR1 is SEHNR and CDR2 FQNEAQ (reference sequence). Trimming at V came to 3 bases and at J to 3 bases, leaving 6 bases not matched to a gene. The CDR3: CASSFPDRGDTEAFF. For the CDR3, the DNA is TGTGCCAGCAGCTTCCCCGACAGGGGAGACACTGAAGCTTTCTTT.

The rearrangement joins TRBV11-3 to TRBJ1-1; D perhaps matches TRBD1 (6 bases). Deletions cut 5 bases from V and 3 bases from J, with 13 bases between. This CDR3 has 14 amino acids. CDR1 and CDR2 (germline): SGHNT, YENEEA. The CDR3 region has the DNA TGTGCCAGCAGCCCTAATCCAGGGGACACTGAAGCTTTCTTT. It codes for CASSPNPGDTEAFF. Based on the CDR3 plus reference TRBV11-3 and TRBJ1-1, the full variable domain is EAGVVQSPRYKIIEKKQPVAFWCNPISGHNTLYWYLQNLGQGPELLIRYENEEAVDDSQLPKDRFSAERLKGVDSTLKIQPAELGDSAVYLCASSPNPGDTEAFFGQGTRLTVV.

The V call is TRBV10-2, the J call TRBJ2-7; 8 nucleotides align to TRBD1. CDR1 is WSHSY, CDR2 SAAADI, per germline. The CDR3 extends over 12 amino acids. The V gene end was trimmed by 8 bases and the J gene end by 5 bases; junction bases not matched to a gene: 5. The CDR3 nucleotides read TGCGCCAGCGGACAGGGACTGGACGAGCAGTACTTC. It specifies CASGQGLDEQYF.

This clone was seen once. The genes are TRBV18 and TRBJ1-2; possible D gene TRBD1, 5 bases. V lost 2 bases and J lost 3, with 13 bases in between. This CDR3 spans 15 amino acids. CDR1 is KGHSH, CDR2 LQKENI, per germline. In nucleotides, the CDR3 is TGTGCCAGCTCACCATCGCGGGGGGTTGACTATGGCTACACCTTC. Amino acids: CASSPSRGVDYGYTF.

CDR3: CATSRRDRVRNEQFF. The CDR3 region has the DNA TGTGCCACCAGCAGGAGGGACAGGGTTCGCAATGAGCAGTTCTTC. V and J are TRBV15 and TRBJ2-1; 9 bases are a match to TRBD1. V lost 3 bases to trimming and J lost 6 bases; unmatched junction nucleotides: 6. The germline V gene encodes CDR1 LNHNV and CDR2 YYDKDF (reference sequence). This CDR3 is built from 15 residues.

The V and J genes are TRBV19 and TRBJ1-4; D may be TRBD1 (5 bases). From germline, CDR1 is LNHDA and CDR2 SQIVND (reference sequence). V gave up 6 bases and J gave up 8 bases, with 13 bases separating them. CDR3 length: 13 amino acids. CDR3 region: CASRGGSDEKLFF. The CDR3 region has the DNA TGTGCCAGTAGGGGGGGGTCTGACGAAAAACTGTTTTTT.

The CDR3 region is CASSYPGQRNQPQHF. The CDR3 nucleotides are TGTGCCAGCAGTTATCCCGGACAACGCAATCAGCCCCAGCATTTT. V is TRBV6-6 and J is TRBJ1-5; tentative D call: TRBD1 (5 bases). The CDR3 contains 15 residues. Germline V lookup: CDR1 MNHNY, CDR2 SVGAGI (reference sequence). Trimming took off 3 bases at V and 2 bases at J, with 11 bases between the two ends.

The chain is built from TRBV19 and TRBJ1-5; D perhaps matches TRBD1 (6 bases). Between the trimmed V and J ends, which lost 6 bases and 0 bases, there was a span of 21 bases. The CDR3 has 18 residues. Germline V gene sequence: CDR1 LNHDA, CDR2 SQIVND (reference sequence). The CDR3 DNA reads as TGTGCCAGTAGCCTTCTTATCACAGGGCGGAGTAGCAATCAGCCCCAGCATTTT. It specifies CASSLLITGRSSNQPQHF.

For the CDR3, the DNA is TGCGCCAGCAGTTCACAGGGGTCCGGCTACACCTTC. This sequence encodes CASSSQGSGYTF. This chain uses TRBV5-1 with TRBJ1-2; TRBD1 matches 7 bases. The CDR3 is 12 amino acids. After removal of 5 bases from V and 8 bases from J, the junction contained 6 bases not matched to a gene. Germline CDR1 reads SGHRS; CDR2 reads YFSETQ.

V is TRBV30 and J is TRBJ1-2; D not resolved. Germline loops: CDR1 GTSNPN, CDR2 SVGIG (reference sequence). V lost 0 bases and J 7 bases, leaving 12 bases between the germline ends. The CDR3 spans 13 residues. CDR3 DNA sequence: TGTGCCTGGAGTGTACTCGGCGGGTTTGGCTACACCTTC. Encoded protein: CAWSVLGGFGYTF.

The chain carries TRBV2 and TRBJ2-3, with 9 bases matching TRBD2. CDR1 and CDR2 from the germline V gene are SNHLY and FYNNEI. V was pared by 9 bases and J by 5 bases, with 6 bases of the junction left unmatched. The CDR3 runs to 13 residues. The chain's CDR3 is CASLAGAKDTQYF. The CDR3 coding sequence is TGTGCCAGTTTAGCGGGAGCGAAAGATACGCAGTATTTT.